The 21 T cell receptor beta chains in this list originate from one sample, sequenced in a study of beta chain features in type 1 diabetes. Investigators reverse transcribed all isolated RNA, so they sequenced expressed TCRB transcripts. Produced via immunoSEQ multiplex PCR; TCRdb's table is partial and in-frame only. Here the sample spans roughly 700,000 clones, 10% to 15% being singletons. These TCRs' antigens remain unknown. Study outcomes and limitations: TCRB CDR3s from Type 1 diabetes patients were moderately but significantly shorter in all four CD4+ subsets.

Sample: naive CD4+ T cells from blood. These receptor sequences come from a man aged 18 to 35 with type 1 diabetes.

This clone has a handful of counts. V gene TRBV10-3 combines with J gene TRBJ2-5; possible D gene TRBD1, 6 bases. The ends were cut back, 10 bases at V and 4 bases at J, with 13 bases in the middle. This CDR3 is 12 amino acids long. Germline CDR1 ENHRY, CDR2 SYGVKD. CDR3 in DNA: TGTGCCACACAGGGTAGCGCAGAGACCCAGTACTTC. Its protein is CATQGSAETQYF.

This clone appeared a few times. This chain connects TRBV30 to TRBJ1-6; possible D gene TRBD1, 5 bases. Trimming removed 6 bases from V and 5 bases from J, with 14 bases in between. This CDR3 is built from 14 residues. CDR1 is GTSNPN, CDR2 SVGIG, per germline (reference sequence). The CDR3 here is CACTPGLHNSPLHF. In DNA, the CDR3 is TGTGCCTGTACACCGGGACTGCATAATTCACCCCTCCACTTT.

The chain combines TRBV6-5 with TRBJ2-3; D is possibly TRBD2 (5 bases). The germline V gene encodes CDR1 MNHEY and CDR2 SVGAGI. The CDR3 is made up of 14 amino acids. V lost 8 bases, J lost 1 base, and 13 bases lay in between. The CDR3 loop reads CASLPRVGTDTQYF. The CDR3 DNA is TGTGCCAGCCTCCCGAGGGTGGGCACAGATACGCAGTATTTT.

CDR3 sequence: CASSLQGSTGELFF. CDR3 sequence (DNA): TGTGCCAGCAGCTTACAGGGAAGCACCGGGGAGCTGTTTTTT. The rearrangement links TRBV7-9 to TRBJ2-2; D might be TRBD1 (5 bases). The CDR3 covers 14 residues. The V end was cut by 2 bases, the J end by 4 bases, with 8 bases between. The germline gives CDR1 SEHNR, CDR2 FQNEAQ (reference sequence).

This clone was seen a few times. J is TRBJ1-5 and V is TRBV27, with D possibly TRBD1 on 5 matching bases. Trimming took off 10 bases at V and 4 bases at J, with 20 bases between the two ends. CDR1 and CDR2 from the germline V gene are MNHEY and SMNVEV (reference sequence). This CDR3 region has 15 residues. This chain's CDR3 is CATGTLWGGNQPQHF. CDR3 in DNA: TGTGCCACCGGGACTCTTTGGGGGGGGAATCAGCCCCAGCATTTT.

The gene calls are TRBV6-5 and TRBJ1-5; a weak D match, TRBD1 (5 bases). CDR1 and CDR2 from the germline V gene are MNHEY and SVGAGI. CDR3 length: 12 amino acids. V was cut by 6 bases and J by 9 bases, with 12 bases left in between. CDR3 sequence: CASRTQGWPQHF. The CDR3 bases are TGTGCCAGCAGGACCCAGGGATGGCCCCAGCATTTT.

This clone was observed a few times. V and J are TRBV10-3 and TRBJ1-1, with a weak D call TRBD1 (5 bases). CDR3 size: 11 residues. CDR1 and CDR2 from the germline V gene are ENHRY and SYGVKD. Trimming took 9 bases from V and 5 from J, leaving 10 bases between them. CDR3: CAIGGGTEAFF. In DNA form, the CDR3 reads TGTGCCATTGGGGGAGGGACTGAAGCTTTCTTT.

The rearrangement links TRBV6-1 to TRBJ2-1, with 7 nucleotides matching TRBD2. V shed 4 bases, J shed 14 bases, and the junction held 5 bases outside the gene matches. Germline CDR1 and CDR2: MNHNS and SASEGT. This CDR3 comprises 11 residues. CDR3 amino acids: CASSGAGREFF. CDR3 DNA: TGTGCCAGCAGTGGAGCGGGGAGGGAGTTCTTC.

The sample holds a few counts of this clone. This chain connects TRBV12-5 to TRBJ2-7; no clear D gene. Germline-derived CDR1 and CDR2 are LGHNT and FRNRAP. V was clipped by 2 bases and J by 5 bases, with 7 bases between them. The CDR3 runs 12 residues. This chain's CDR3 is CASGLNTNEQYF. The CDR3 nucleotides are TGTGCTAGTGGTTTGAATACAAACGAGCAGTACTTC. The full variable domain, in which reference TRBV12-5 and TRBJ2-7 provide the parts outside the CDR3, is DARVTQTPRHKVTEMGQEVTMRCQPILGHNTVFWYRQTMMQGLELLAYFRNRAPLDDSGMPKDRFSAEMPDATLATLKIQPSEPRDSAVYFCASGLNTNEQYFGPGTRLTVT.

This clone was counted only a few times. The rearrangement links TRBV5-6 to TRBJ1-5; D is ambiguous. Trimming took off 0 bases at V and 0 bases at J, with 7 bases between the two ends. This CDR3 spans 15 amino acids. Germline V lookup: CDR1 SGHDT, CDR2 YYEEEE. The CDR3 spells CASSLDGVSNQPQHF. The CDR3 DNA is TGTGCCAGCAGCTTGGACGGGGTTAGCAATCAGCCCCAGCATTTT.

The sample holds a few counts of this clone. The V and J genes are TRBV10-3 and TRBJ2-6; 8 bases are a match to TRBD1. The germline V gene has CDR1 ENHRY and CDR2 SYGVKD. The length of the CDR3 is 17 residues. Losses at the gene ends were 6 bases for V and 2 bases for J; bases not matched to a gene: 9. The CDR3 sequence is CAIRGEDRDAGANVLTF. The CDR3 coding sequence is TGTGCCATCAGAGGGGAGGACAGGGATGCTGGGGCCAACGTCCTGACTTTC.

This chain joins TRBV29-1 and TRBJ2-3; the D is unclear. This CDR3 has 10 amino acids. Trimming cost V 8 bases and J 8 bases, with 11 bases left between them. Germline V gene data show CDR1 as SQVTM and CDR2 as ANQGSEA. The chain's CDR3 is CSPTSTTQYF. For the CDR3, the DNA is TGCAGCCCCACTTCTACTACGCAGTATTTT.

This clone was detected only a few times. The chain has TRBV30 and TRBJ2-7, with 7 bases lining up with TRBD2. The V and J ends lost 5 bases and 3 bases, in that order; junction bases with no gene match: 7. Germline assignment: CDR1 GTSNPN and CDR2 SVGIG (reference sequence). The CDR3 has 13 residues. CDR3 sequence: CAWGSGARYEQYF. The CDR3 nucleotides are TGTGCCTGGGGGAGCGGGGCCCGCTACGAGCAGTACTTC.

In its sample, this clone was seen a few times. The chain couples TRBV19 to TRBJ2-5; no firm D call. Trimming cost V 5 bases and J 2 bases, with 15 bases left between them. The CDR3 length is 15 residues. Germline V gives CDR1 LNHDA, CDR2 SQIVND (reference sequence). The CDR3 sequence: CASSQDGGGQETQYF. CDR3 coding DNA: TGTGCCAGTAGTCAGGACGGTGGTGGACAAGAGACCCAGTACTTC.

The V gene is TRBV23-1, the J gene TRBJ1-6; TRBD1 aligns across 7 bases. TRBV23-1 is treated as an ORF (open reading frame) with a function not yet certain. The CDR3 is made up of 19 amino acids. V lost 0 bases to trimming and J lost 0 bases; unmatched junction nucleotides: 8. This CDR3 is CASSQSKGTASSYNSPLHF. The CDR3 DNA sequence: TGCGCCAGCAGTCAATCGAAGGGGACAGCGAGCTCCTATAATTCACCCCTCCACTTT.

The V gene is TRBV19, the J gene TRBJ1-2, with 8 positions matching TRBD1. V was clipped by 5 bases and J by 2 bases; unmatched bases: 7. Germline loops: CDR1 LNHDA, CDR2 SQIVND (reference sequence). There are 15 residues in the CDR3. The CDR3 region is CASSPATGVNYGYTF. CDR3 nucleotides: TGTGCCAGTAGTCCTGCGACAGGGGTAAACTATGGCTACACCTTC.

The rearrangement uses TRBV7-9 and TRBJ2-2; D may correspond to TRBD1 or TRBD2 (5 bases each). Between the trimmed V and J ends, which lost 8 bases and 4 bases, there was a span of 14 bases. The CDR3 has 14 amino acids. Germline-derived CDR1 and CDR2 are SEHNR and FQNEAQ (reference sequence). Here the CDR3 DNA reads TGTGCCAGCCTGGACGGGGCAGGCACCGGGGAGCTGTTTTTT. It yields the protein CASLDGAGTGELFF. Together with reference TRBV7-9 and TRBJ2-2, the CDR3 gives the full variable domain: DTGVSQNPRHKITKRGQNVTFRCDPISEHNRLYWYRQTLGQGPEFLTYFQNEAQLEKSRLLSDRFSAERPKGSFSTLEIQRTEQGDSAMYLCASLDGAGTGELFFGEGSRLTVL.

This chain links TRBV6-6 with TRBJ2-7; the match to TRBD1 covers 10 bases. This CDR3 has 13 amino acids. Per germline, CDR1 MNHNY and CDR2 SVGAGI (reference sequence). J lost 4 bases, V lost 4 bases, and 1 base had no gene match. The DNA of the CDR3 is TGTGCCAGCAGTTGGGGACAGGGGTACGAGCAGTACTTC. Translating it yields CASSWGQGYEQYF.

This chain links TRBV6-5 with TRBJ1-4, with D hard to call. Deletions cut 4 bases from V and 5 bases from J, with 14 bases between. Germline V gives CDR1 MNHEY, CDR2 SVGAGI. This CDR3 has 15 amino acids. The chain's CDR3 is CASSSTWLENEKLFF. The DNA for the CDR3 is TGTGCCAGCAGTTCAACGTGGCTAGAAAATGAAAAACTGTTTTTT.

This clone appeared a few times. V gene TRBV7-8 combines with J gene TRBJ2-1, with a tentative D call TRBD1 (5 bases). The germline CDR1 and CDR2 sequences are SGHVS and FQNEAQ. The CDR3 covers 13 residues. V lost 2 bases to trimming and J lost 10 bases, with 12 bases between them. This chain's CDR3 is CASSLPGAEEQFF. The CDR3 bases are TGTGCCAGCAGCTTACCTGGGGCAGAGGAGCAGTTCTTC.

This chain uses TRBV5-1 with TRBJ1-2, with a weak D call TRBD1 (5 bases). The V end was cut by 7 bases, the J end by 2 bases, with 15 bases between. The germline V gene encodes CDR1 SGHRS and CDR2 YFSETQ. The CDR3 has 14 amino acids. CDR3 loop: CASGDPTENYGYTF. CDR3 coding DNA: TGCGCCAGCGGCGACCCGACAGAAAACTATGGCTACACCTTC.